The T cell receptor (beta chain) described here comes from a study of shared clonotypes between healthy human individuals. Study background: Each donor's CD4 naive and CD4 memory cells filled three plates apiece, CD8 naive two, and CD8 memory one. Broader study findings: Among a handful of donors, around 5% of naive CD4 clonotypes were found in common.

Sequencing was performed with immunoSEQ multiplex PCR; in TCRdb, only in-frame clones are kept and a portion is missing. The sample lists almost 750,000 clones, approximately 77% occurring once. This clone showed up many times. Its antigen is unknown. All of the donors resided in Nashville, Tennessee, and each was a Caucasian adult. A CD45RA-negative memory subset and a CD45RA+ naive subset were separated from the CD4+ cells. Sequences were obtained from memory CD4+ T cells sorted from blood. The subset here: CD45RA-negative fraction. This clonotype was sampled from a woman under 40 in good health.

Written as DNA, the CDR3 is TGTGCCAGCAGCGTAGGACTAGCGGGAAGCGATGAGCTGTTTTTT. Translation: CASSVGLAGSDELFF. V and J are TRBV9 and TRBJ2-2; TRBD2 matches 11 bases. The CDR3 spans 15 residues. V lost 0 bases, J lost 11 bases, and 6 bases stayed unmatched. Germline-derived CDR1 and CDR2 are SGDLS and YYNGEE.